The 7 T cell receptor beta chains presented below share a single source sample, sequenced in a study of shared T cell receptors in the human thymus. Produced via immunoSEQ multiplex PCR; TCRdb's table is partial and in-frame only. The sample lists more than 550,000 clones, 80% to 90% seen once, with roughly 0.01% in the top ten. These same records also appear under a second study, on human thymus T cells.

The sample was thymocytes. Receptors originate from a girl in the first two years of life with a congenital heart defect.

The table lists this clone with a count of one. The rearrangement uses TRBV29-1 and TRBJ2-6, with D possibly being TRBD2 (6 bases). The CDR3 extends over 18 amino acids. Deletions cut 0 bases from V and 0 bases from J, with 15 bases between. The germline V gene encodes CDR1 SQVTM and CDR2 ANQGSEA. The CDR3 here is CSVEDPGGTGSGANVLTF. The CDR3 DNA reads TGCAGCGTTGAAGACCCCGGAGGGACCGGCTCTGGGGCCAACGTCCTGACTTTC.

The chain recombines TRBV9 with TRBJ1-1; D unresolved. CDR1 SGDLS and CDR2 YYNGEE come from the germline V gene. V was clipped by 2 bases and J by 0 bases, with 17 bases between them. CDR3 size: 17 residues. The CDR3 bases are TGTGCCAGCAGCGTTGAGTACAGAGAGAACATGAACACTGAAGCTTTCTTT. Translated: CASSVEYRENMNTEAFF.

The V gene is TRBV28, the J gene TRBJ1-5, with 11 bases that match TRBD1. Germline CDR1 and CDR2: MDHEN and SYDVKM. CDR3 length: 19 residues. V shed 6 bases and J 6 bases; nucleotides not matched to a gene: 19. The DNA of the CDR3 is TGTGCCAGCAGCCGCCTGCAGGGGGGGACAGGGGGAGCGGGTCAGCCCCAGCATTTT. This translates into CASSRLQGGTGGAGQPQHF.

This clone was found once. This chain links TRBV20-1 with TRBJ2-7, with D unclear. The CDR3 extends over 11 amino acids. V was shortened by 5 bases and J by 3 bases, with 8 bases between the two germline ends. Germline CDR1 DFQATT, CDR2 SNEGSKA (reference sequence). CDR3 in DNA: TGCAGTGCTTCTATCGGCTACGAGCAGTACTTC. Its protein product is CSASIGYEQYF.

The chain carries TRBV14 and TRBJ1-3, with D tentatively TRBD1 (5 bases). CDR3 length: 18 amino acids. V gave up 0 bases and J gave up 2 bases, with 17 bases separating them. Germline assignment: CDR1 SGHDN and CDR2 FVKESK. CDR3 in amino acids: CASSQDGGLYRTGNTIYF. The DNA for the CDR3 is TGTGCCAGCAGCCAAGACGGGGGTTTGTATCGTACTGGAAACACCATATATTTT.

The CDR3 spells CASSTGGPQFF. The CDR3 nucleotides read TGTGCCAGCAGTACGGGAGGGCCTCAGTTCTTC. This chain connects TRBV27 to TRBJ2-1; 8 bases align to TRBD2. The CDR3 consists of 11 residues. Germline CDR1 is MNHEY and CDR2 is SMNVEV (reference sequence). The V segment lost 5 bases and the J segment 13 bases; nucleotides outside the gene matches: 4.

The V and J genes are TRBV5-4 and TRBJ2-3, with 8 nucleotides matching TRBD2. Germline V CDR1 and CDR2: SGHNT, YYREEE (reference sequence). V gave up 0 bases and J gave up 0 bases; unmatched junction bases: 9. The CDR3 covers 18 residues. CDR3: CASSLAGTAGDSTDTQYF. The CDR3 bases are TGTGCCAGCAGCTTGGCCGGCACAGCGGGGGATAGCACAGATACGCAGTATTTT.